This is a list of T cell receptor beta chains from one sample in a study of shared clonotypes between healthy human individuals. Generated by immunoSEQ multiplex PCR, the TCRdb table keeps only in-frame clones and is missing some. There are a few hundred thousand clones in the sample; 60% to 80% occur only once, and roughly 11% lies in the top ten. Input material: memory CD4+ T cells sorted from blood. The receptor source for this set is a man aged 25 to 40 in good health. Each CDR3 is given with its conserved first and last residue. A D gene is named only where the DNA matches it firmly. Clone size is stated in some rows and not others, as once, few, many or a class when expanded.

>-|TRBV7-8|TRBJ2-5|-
CASSSWSGGQETQYF
TGTGCCAGCAGCTCCTGGTCTGGCGGTCAAGAGACCCAGTACTTC
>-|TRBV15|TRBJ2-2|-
CATSKRGAGELFF
TGTGCCACCAGCAAGAGAGGGGCCGGGGAGCTGTTTTTT
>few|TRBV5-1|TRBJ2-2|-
CASSLGLGMTGELFF
TGCGCCAGCAGCTTGGGGCTAGGTATGACCGGGGAGCTGTTTTTT
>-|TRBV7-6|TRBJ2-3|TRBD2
CASSLIAGDGDTQYF
TGTGCCAGCAGCTTAATAGCGGGAGATGGTGATACGCAGTATTTT
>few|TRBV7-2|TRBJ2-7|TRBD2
CASSLAGSGGLQYF
TGTGCCAGCAGCTTAGCGGGCTCGGGAGGGTTGCAGTACTTC
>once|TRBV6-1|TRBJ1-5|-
CASSGGGYNQPQHF
TGTGCCAGCAGCGGGGGGGGTTACAATCAGCCCCAGCATTTT
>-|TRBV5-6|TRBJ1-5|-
CASSLEGSGQPQHF
TGTGCCAGCAGCTTGGAAGGGTCTGGTCAGCCCCAGCATTTT
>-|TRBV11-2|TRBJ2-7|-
CASSLVRASYEQYF
TGTGCCAGCAGCTTAGTGCGAGCCAGCTACGAGCAGTACTTC
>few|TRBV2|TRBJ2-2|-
CASSEVVTGELFF
TGTGCCAGCAGTGAGGTGGTCACCGGGGAGCTGTTTTTT
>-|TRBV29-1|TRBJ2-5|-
CSVAGPGETQYF
TGCAGCGTTGCGGGACCCGGGGAGACCCAGTACTTC
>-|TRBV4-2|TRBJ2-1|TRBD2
CASSQEGTSGRGSYNEQFF
TGTGCCAGCAGCCAAGAAGGGACTAGCGGGAGGGGCTCCTACAATGAGCAGTTCTTC
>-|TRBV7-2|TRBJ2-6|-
CASSSIRSGANVLTF
TGTGCCAGCAGCTCCATACGCTCTGGGGCCAACGTCCTGACTTTC
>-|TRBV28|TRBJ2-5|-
CASSLYFLGDRTRETQYF
TGTGCCAGCAGTTTATATTTCCTAGGGGACCGTACCAGAGAGACCCAGTACTTC
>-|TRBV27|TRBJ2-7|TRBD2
CASSYRGLSTSGAWDYEQYF
TGTGCCAGCAGCTACCGGGGACTCTCGACTAGCGGGGCTTGGGACTACGAGCAGTACTTC
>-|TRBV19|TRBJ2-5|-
CASSTMGGDQETQYF
TGTGCCAGTAGTACCATGGGCGGGGACCAAGAGACCCAGTACTTC
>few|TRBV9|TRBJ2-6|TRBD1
CASSGDRRDISGANVLTF
TGTGCCAGCAGTGGGGACAGGAGAGATATAAGTGGGGCCAACGTCCTGACTTTC
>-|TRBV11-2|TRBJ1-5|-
CASSGGPNQPQHF
TGTGCCAGCAGTGGGGGCCCAAATCAGCCCCAGCATTTT
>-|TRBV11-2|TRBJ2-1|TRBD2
CASSFLAGVPVVDEQFF
TGTGCCAGCAGCTTCCTAGCGGGAGTCCCCGTTGTGGATGAGCAGTTCTTC
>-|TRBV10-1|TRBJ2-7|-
CASSEGVSSTLLKQYF
TGCGCCAGCAGTGAAGGGGTTAGCTCAACGCTCCTAAAGCAGTACTTC
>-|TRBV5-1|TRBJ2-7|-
CASSLGSGQPYEQYF
TGCGCCAGCAGCTTGGGGTCAGGGCAGCCCTACGAGCAGTACTTC
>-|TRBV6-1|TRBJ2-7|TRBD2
CASSESWGGAYEQYF
TGTGCCAGCAGTGAAAGTTGGGGGGGGGCCTACGAGCAGTACTTC
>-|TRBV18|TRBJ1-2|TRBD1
CASSPQGTHYGYTF
TGTGCCAGCTCGCCACAGGGGACGCACTATGGCTACACCTTC
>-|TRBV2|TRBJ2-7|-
CASSERPTPGYEQYF
TGTGCCAGCAGTGAAAGGCCTACCCCAGGCTACGAGCAGTACTTC
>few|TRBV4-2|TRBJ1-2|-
CASSQGAGSYGYTF
TGTGCCAGCAGCCAAGGCGCAGGGAGCTATGGCTACACCTTC
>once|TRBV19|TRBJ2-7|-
CASSIRDSYEQYF
TGTGCCAGTAGTATACGGGACTCCTACGAGCAGTACTTC
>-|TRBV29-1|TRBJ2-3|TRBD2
CSTLSGGRAGPQYF
TGCAGCACTCTTAGCGGCGGGAGGGCCGGTCCGCAGTATTTT
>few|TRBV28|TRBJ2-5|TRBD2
CASSRLAVGETQYF
TGTGCCAGCAGCCGGCTAGCGGTTGGGGAGACCCAGTACTTC
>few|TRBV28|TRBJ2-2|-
CASSLGVEYTGELFF
TGTGCCAGCAGTTTAGGGGTCGAGTACACCGGGGAGCTGTTTTTT
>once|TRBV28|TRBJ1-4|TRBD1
CASRGNRDRGNEKLFF
TGTGCCAGCAGGGGTAACAGGGACAGGGGAAATGAAAAACTGTTTTTT
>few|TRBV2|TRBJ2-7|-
CASQRGPVSDEQYF
TGTGCCTCGCAGAGGGGTCCCGTTTCGGACGAGCAGTACTTC
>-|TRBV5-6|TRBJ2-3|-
CASSPLTFGSEGRDTQYF
TGTGCCAGCAGCCCCCTTACTTTCGGGAGCGAGGGCCGAGATACGCAGTATTTT
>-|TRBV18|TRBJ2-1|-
CASCEQPTQGGNEQFF
TGTGCCAGCTGCGAACAGCCCACCCAGGGTGGAAATGAGCAGTTCTTC
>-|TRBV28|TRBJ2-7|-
CASSLQGTYEQYF
TGTGCCAGCAGTTTACAGGGGACCTACGAGCAGTACTTC
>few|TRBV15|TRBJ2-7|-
CATSRDSLVGGSEQYF
TGTGCCACCAGCAGAGATTCTCTAGTGGGAGGATCCGAGCAGTACTTC
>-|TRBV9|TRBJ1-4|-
CASSAGVTHEKLFF
TGTGCCAGCAGCGCAGGCGTTACCCATGAAAAACTGTTTTTT
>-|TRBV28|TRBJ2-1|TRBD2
CASSLLRLAGGPSVNEQFF
TGTGCCAGCAGTTTATTGCGGCTAGCGGGAGGTCCATCCGTCAATGAGCAGTTCTTC
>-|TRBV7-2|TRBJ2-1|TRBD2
CASKTSGSYNEQFF
TGTGCCAGCAAGACTAGCGGGTCCTACAATGAGCAGTTCTTC
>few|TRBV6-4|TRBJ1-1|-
CASSDRENTEAFF
TGTGCCAGCAGTGACAGGGAGAACACTGAAGCTTTCTTT
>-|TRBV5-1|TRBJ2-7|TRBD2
CASRLAGGSYEQYF
TGCGCCAGCAGATTAGCGGGAGGTTCCTACGAGCAGTACTTC
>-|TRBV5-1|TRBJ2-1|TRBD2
CASSVAGGRGNEQFF
TGCGCCAGCAGCGTCGCGGGAGGGAGGGGGAATGAGCAGTTCTTC
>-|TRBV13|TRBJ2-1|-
CASSPRWANEQFF
TGTGCCAGCAGCCCCAGGTGGGCCAATGAGCAGTTCTTC
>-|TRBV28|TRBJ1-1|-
CASSEIQGSTEAFF
TGTGCCAGCAGCGAAATACAGGGTTCCACTGAAGCTTTCTTT
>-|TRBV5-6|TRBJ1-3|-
CASSERQVHSGNTIYF
TGTGCCAGCAGCGAAAGACAGGTCCACTCTGGAAACACCATATATTTT
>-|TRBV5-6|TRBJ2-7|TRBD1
CASSLRQTGGIFEQYF
TGTGCCAGCAGCTTGCGCCAGACAGGGGGCATATTCGAGCAGTACTTC
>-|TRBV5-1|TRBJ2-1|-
CASSLGLVSNEQFF
TGCGCCAGCAGCTTGGGTTTAGTCTCCAATGAGCAGTTCTTC
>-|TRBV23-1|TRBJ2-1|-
CASSQSSSPECYNEQFF
TGCGCCAGCAGTCAATCAAGTTCGCCGGAGTGCTACAATGAGCAGTTCTTC